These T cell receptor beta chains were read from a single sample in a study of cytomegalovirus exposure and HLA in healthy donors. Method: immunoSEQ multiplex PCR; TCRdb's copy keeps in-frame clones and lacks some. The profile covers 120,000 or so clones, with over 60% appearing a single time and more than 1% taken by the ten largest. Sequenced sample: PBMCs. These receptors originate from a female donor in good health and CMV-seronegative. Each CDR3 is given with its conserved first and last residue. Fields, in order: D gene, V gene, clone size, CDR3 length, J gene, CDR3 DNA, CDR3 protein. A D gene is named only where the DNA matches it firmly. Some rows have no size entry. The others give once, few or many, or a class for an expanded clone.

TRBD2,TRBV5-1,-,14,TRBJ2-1,TGCGCCAGCAGCTTGAGCGGGAATTACAATGAGCAGTTCTTC,CASSLSGNYNEQFF
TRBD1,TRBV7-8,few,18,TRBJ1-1,TGTGCCAGCAGCCGTAACCGGGACAGGGAAGGGTTGGGCACTGAAGCTTTCTTT,CASSRNRDREGLGTEAFF
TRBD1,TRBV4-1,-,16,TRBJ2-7,TGCGCCAGCAGCAACCCGGGACAGGGGGCCGCCTACGAGCAGTACTTC,CASSNPGQGAAYEQYF
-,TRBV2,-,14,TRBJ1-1,TGTGCCAGCACTACGACCACAGCGGCGACTGAAGCTTTCTTT,CASTTTTAATEAFF
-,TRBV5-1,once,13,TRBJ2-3,TGCGCCAGCAGCTTGGAGGGGACAGATACGCAGTATTTT,CASSLEGTDTQYF
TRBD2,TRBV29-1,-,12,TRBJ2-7,TGCAGCGCGCGGGGGGCGAGGAACAAGCAGTACTTC,CSARGARNKQYF
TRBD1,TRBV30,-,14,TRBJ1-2,TGTGCCTGGAGCCGAAGACAGGGCTATTATGGCTACACCTTC,CAWSRRQGYYGYTF
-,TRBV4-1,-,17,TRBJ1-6,TGCGCCAGCAGCCCCTGGCCAGCGCTCTCCTATAATTCACCCCTCCACTTT,CASSPWPALSYNSPLHF
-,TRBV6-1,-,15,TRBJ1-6,TGTGCCAGCACTCCCGGGAAAGTCAATAATTCACCCCTCCACTTT,CASTPGKVNNSPLHF
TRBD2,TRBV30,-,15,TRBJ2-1,TGTGCCTGGAGTGTTGCGGGAGGGCCGGGGAGTGAGCAGTTCTTC,CAWSVAGGPGSEQFF
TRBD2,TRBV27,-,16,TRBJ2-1,TGTGCCAGCAGTTTTCTGGCTAGCGGGAGGTACAATGAGCAGTTCTTC,CASSFLASGRYNEQFF
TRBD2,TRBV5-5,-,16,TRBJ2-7,TGTGCCAGCAGCTTGAGGGGACTAGCGGCAACCTACGAGCAGTACTTC,CASSLRGLAATYEQYF
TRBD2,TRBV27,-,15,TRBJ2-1,TGTGCCAGCAGTTTATCTAGCGGGGACTACAATGAGCAGTTCTTC,CASSLSSGDYNEQFF
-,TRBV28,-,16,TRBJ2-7,TGTGCCAGCAGTTTATTATGGTCGCAGGGATCCTACGAGCAGTACTTC,CASSLLWSQGSYEQYF
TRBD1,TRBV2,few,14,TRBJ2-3,TGTGCCAGCAGTCGGACAGGAAGCACAGATACGCAGTATTTT,CASSRTGSTDTQYF
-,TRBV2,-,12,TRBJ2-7,TGTGCCAGCAGTGAAGGGTTCAGGGAGCAGTACTTC,CASSEGFREQYF
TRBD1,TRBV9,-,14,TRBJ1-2,TGTGCCAGCAGCCCGGAACAGGGGAACTATGGCTACACCTTC,CASSPEQGNYGYTF
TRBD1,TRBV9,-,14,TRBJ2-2,TGTGCCAGCAGCGTCGGGACAGACACCGGGGAGCTGTTTTTT,CASSVGTDTGELFF
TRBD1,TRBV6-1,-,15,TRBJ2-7,TGTGCCAGCAGTGAAGGAAGACAGGGGCTCAGCACGCACTACTTC,CASSEGRQGLSTHYF
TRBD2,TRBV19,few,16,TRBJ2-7,TGTGCCAGTAGGGACAGCGGAGCGGGGGGAACACGCGAGCAGTACTTC,CASRDSGAGGTREQYF
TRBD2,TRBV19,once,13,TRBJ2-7,TGTGCCAGTAGAAATAGCGGGGGGCACGAGCAGTACTTC,CASRNSGGHEQYF
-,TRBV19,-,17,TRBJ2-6,TGTGCCACGGAGGACAGTTTCACAACCTCTGGGGCCAACGTCCTGACTTTC,CATEDSFTTSGANVLTF
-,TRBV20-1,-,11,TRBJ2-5,TGCAGTGCTGGGACACAAGAGACCCAGTACTTC,CSAGTQETQYF
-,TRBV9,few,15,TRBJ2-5,TGTGCCAGCAGCGTAGCGGTAACTAGTGGAGAGACCCAGTACTTC,CASSVAVTSGETQYF